This T cell receptor (beta chain) emerged from a study of blood T cell repertoires in COVID-19. CDR3 size: 15 residues. The J segment lost 1 base and the V segment lost 5 bases, leaving 7 bases of the junction unmatched. CDR1 is KGHSH, CDR2 LQKENI, per germline. Assay: immunoSEQ multiplex PCR; the TCRdb copy retains only in-frame clones and omits some. This table has almost 250,000 clones, approximately 85% appearing once. This sequence originates from a woman aged 45 to 65 with acute COVID-19. This sequence joins TRBV18 and TRBJ1-2; 7 nucleotides match TRBD1. The specimen was PBMCs or T cells enriched from blood (not recorded which). CDR3 nucleotide sequence: TGTGCCAGCTCAGGCCGGGACAGCCATAACTATGGCTACACCTTC. Its protein is CASSGRDSHNYGYTF.